A selection of T cell receptor beta chains follows, all from one sample in a study of T cells in Graves' hyperthyroidism and ophthalmopathy. Using its own MiXCR run on the multiplex PCR reads, TCRdb lists one record per CDR3 protein. The repertoire holds around 290,000 distinct CDR3 sequences, with approximately 14% as singletons. The sample consisted of blood. The receptors derive from a woman in her thirties or forties with Graves' hyperthyroidism. Both conserved end residues are part of each CDR3. The D gene is left open where the match is weak. Size is stated for part of the rows, as once, few or many counts, or as a class when the clone is expanded.

CDR3: CAISDGPNQPQHF
DNA: TGTGCCATCAGTGACGGTCCAAATCAGCCCCAGCATTTT
size: many
D: NA
V: TRBV10-3
J: TRBJ1-5

CDR3: CAISEGYLYEQYF
DNA: TGTGCCATCAGTGAGGGCTACCTCTACGAGCAGTACTTC
size: NA
D: NA
V: TRBV10-3
J: TRBJ2-7

CDR3: CAISRSGDTGELFF
DNA: TGTGCCATCAGTCGAAGTGGGGACACCGGGGAGCTGTTTTTT
size: few
D: NA
V: TRBV10-3
J: TRBJ2-2

CDR3: CASSRAVPNSPLHF
DNA: TGTGCCAGCAGTCGAGCGGTCCCAAATTCACCCCTCCACTTT
size: NA
D: NA
V: TRBV6-1
J: TRBJ1-6

CDR3: CASSLTSGYNEQFF
DNA: TGTGCCAGCAGCTTGACTAGTGGCTACAATGAGCAGTTCTTC
size: many
D: NA
V: TRBV7-8
J: TRBJ2-1

CDR3: CASSLGGTSGYEQYF
DNA: TGTGCCAGCAGCTTAGGGGGGACTAGCGGCTACGAGCAGTACTTC
size: NA
D: TRBD2
V: TRBV7-9
J: TRBJ2-7

CDR3: CASTPTLGQPQHF
DNA: TGTGCCAGCACCCCAACTCTAGGTCAGCCCCAGCATTTT
size: many
D: NA
V: TRBV2
J: TRBJ1-5

CDR3: CASSLGRQDLLRTEAFF
DNA: TGTGCCAGCAGTTTAGGTAGGCAGGATTTATTAAGGACTGAAGCTTTCTTT
size: few
D: NA
V: TRBV28
J: TRBJ1-1

CDR3: CASMAENTGELFF
DNA: TGTGCCAGTATGGCGGAAAACACCGGGGAGCTGTTTTTT
size: NA
D: NA
V: TRBV19
J: TRBJ2-2

CDR3: CASSGQGHEKLFF
DNA: TGTGCCAGCAGTGGACAGGGTCATGAAAAACTGTTTTTT
size: many
D: TRBD1
V: TRBV12-3/TRBV12-4
J: TRBJ1-4

CDR3: CASSQGASFTSTDTQYF
DNA: TGCGCCAGCAGCCAAGGGGCTTCTTTCACTAGCACAGATACGCAGTATTTT
size: many
D: NA
V: TRBV4-1
J: TRBJ2-3

CDR3: CSVPLGTVTQYF
DNA: TGCAGTGTTCCCCTCGGGACTGTTACGCAGTATTTT
size: NA
D: NA
V: TRBV20-1
J: TRBJ2-3

CDR3: CASSQGWEGSNTEAFF
DNA: TGTGCCAGCAGCCAGGGCTGGGAGGGATCGAACACTGAAGCTTTCTTT
size: many
D: NA
V: TRBV7-6
J: TRBJ1-1

CDR3: CSATDSQETQYF
DNA: TGCAGTGCCACGGACAGCCAAGAGACCCAGTACTTC
size: many
D: NA
V: TRBV20-1
J: TRBJ2-5

CDR3: CASSQDEGSSYEQYF
DNA: TGTGCCAGCAGCCAAGATGAGGGTAGCTCCTACGAGCAGTACTTC
size: many
D: NA
V: TRBV4-2
J: TRBJ2-7

CDR3: CASSLPTGRRAFF
DNA: TGTGCCAGCAGCCTCCCGACAGGGAGGAGAGCTTTCTTT
size: many
D: TRBD1
V: TRBV7-8
J: TRBJ1-1

CDR3: CASSASGRARYEQYF
DNA: TGTGCCAGTAGTGCTAGCGGGAGGGCTCGCTACGAGCAGTACTTC
size: few
D: TRBD2
V: TRBV19
J: TRBJ2-7

CDR3: CASSLPTKGQGAGMVKAFF
DNA: TGTGCCAGCAGTTTGCCCACGAAGGGACAGGGGGCGGGAATGGTAAAAGCTTTCTTT
size: many
D: TRBD1
V: TRBV28
J: TRBJ1-1

CDR3: CATSTIVFDNQPQHF
DNA: TGTGCCACCAGTACCATCGTGTTTGACAATCAGCCCCAGCATTTT
size: NA
D: NA
V: TRBV6-1
J: TRBJ1-5

CDR3: CASSGGQVREKLFF
DNA: TGTGCCAGCTCAGGGGGACAAGTGAGGGAAAAACTGTTTTTT
size: NA
D: NA
V: TRBV18
J: TRBJ1-4

CDR3: CASSEVRYEQYF
DNA: TGTGCCAGCAGTGAGGTCCGCTACGAGCAGTACTTC
size: many
D: NA
V: TRBV6-1
J: TRBJ2-7

CDR3: CSARRDRYNSPLHF
DNA: TGCAGTGCTAGGCGGGACAGATATAATTCACCCCTCCACTTT
size: NA
D: TRBD1
V: TRBV20-1
J: TRBJ1-6

CDR3: CASSLYASGTLQETQYF
DNA: TGTGCCAGCAGTTTATACGCTAGCGGGACACTACAAGAGACCCAGTACTTC
size: many
D: TRBD2
V: TRBV28
J: TRBJ2-5

CDR3: CASSEQGATEAFF
DNA: TGTGCCAGCAGTGAACAGGGGGCCACTGAAGCTTTCTTT
size: many
D: TRBD1
V: TRBV12-3/TRBV12-4
J: TRBJ1-1

CDR3: CSAGPGGKKLFF
DNA: TGCAGCGCCGGCCCGGGGGGGAAAAAACTGTTTTTT
size: many
D: NA
V: TRBV29-1
J: TRBJ1-4

CDR3: CARTSDGETQYF
DNA: TGTGCCAGAACTAGCGATGGGGAGACCCAGTACTTC
size: many
D: TRBD2
V: TRBV30
J: TRBJ2-5

CDR3: CASSLGSVGNEQYF
DNA: TGTGCCAGCAGTTTGGGGTCCGTGGGCAACGAGCAGTACTTC
size: many
D: NA
V: TRBV12-3/TRBV12-4
J: TRBJ2-7

CDR3: CASSTYAALGETQYF
DNA: TGTGCCAGCAGCACTTACGCGGCCCTTGGGGAGACCCAGTACTTC
size: many
D: NA
V: TRBV7-2
J: TRBJ2-5

CDR3: CSARDLADTQYF
DNA: TGCAGTGCTAGAGACTTGGCAGATACGCAGTATTTT
size: many
D: NA
V: TRBV20-1
J: TRBJ2-3

CDR3: CASRPETGIGRVNEQFF
DNA: TGTGCCAGCAGACCAGAGACCGGGATTGGCAGGGTCAATGAGCAGTTCTTC
size: many
D: NA
V: TRBV11-2
J: TRBJ2-1

CDR3: CASSFQGVDTGELFF
DNA: TGTGCCAGCAGCTTCCAGGGGGTGGACACCGGGGAGCTGTTTTTT
size: NA
D: TRBD1
V: TRBV7-9
J: TRBJ2-2

CDR3: CASSYQQGQETQYF
DNA: TGTGCCAGCAGTTACCAACAGGGTCAAGAGACCCAGTACTTC
size: many
D: NA
V: TRBV6-6
J: TRBJ2-5

CDR3: CASSSLGGDRAKNIQYF
DNA: TGTGCCAGCAGTTCCTTGGGGGGTGACAGAGCCAAAAACATTCAGTACTTC
size: many
D: NA
V: TRBV27
J: TRBJ2-4

CDR3: CATTRAGSSYNEQFF
DNA: TGTGCCACTACAAGGGCGGGAAGCTCCTACAATGAGCAGTTCTTC
size: many
D: NA
V: TRBV10-3
J: TRBJ2-1

CDR3: CASTQYQETQYF
DNA: TGTGCCAGCACGCAGTACCAAGAGACCCAGTACTTC
size: once
D: NA
V: TRBV6-1
J: TRBJ2-5

CDR3: CASSYSAKSLHGYTF
DNA: TGTGCCAGCAGTTACTCGGCGAAGTCTTTACATGGCTACACCTTC
size: NA
D: NA
V: TRBV6-2/TRBV6-3
J: TRBJ1-2

CDR3: CASSPGTYEKLFF
DNA: TGTGCCAGCTCACCAGGGACATATGAAAAACTGTTTTTT
size: many
D: NA
V: TRBV18
J: TRBJ1-4

CDR3: CASRQTNTEAFF
DNA: TGTGCCAGCAGACAGACGAACACTGAAGCTTTCTTT
size: many
D: NA
V: TRBV6-1
J: TRBJ1-1